This T cell receptor (beta chain) was sequenced in a study of blood T cell repertoires in COVID-19 (dated by TCRdb to 2019 to 2021). With respect to the entire study: Samples from collaborators originated in the United States, Italy and Spain and spanned both the acute and convalescent phases of COVID-19. The material from the prospective study consisted of cDNA or gDNA derived from T cells, B-cell-depleted T cells, or PBMCs. Subjects who had been exposed to COVID-19, were actively infected with it, or had recovered from it provided the deeply sampled blood TCRbeta repertoires that made up the dataset. The repertoires were released in a freely available public database meant as a resource for research on the immune response to SARS-CoV-2. Samples were obtained from the ongoing ImmuneRACE study (first 160 participants) and from 1,254 subjects provided by 6 global collaborators. The sample metadata nearly always contained a de-identified subject ID, COVID-19 status, age in years and sex. Where HLA class I and class II types were available, the types were taken from metadata supplied by the sample provider, not from assay-based typing. Results and caveats for the whole study, not just this receptor: The quantity of clinical and demographic metadata differed by source and by participant and was supplied without curation.

The CDR3 spans 13 residues, from the cysteine through the phenylalanine. Of all the DNA, just the CDR3 is kept, 39 bases in frame from base 1. The germline V and J ends show losses of 8 bases and 7 bases respectively, and no gene match explains 7 bases of the junction. Via the germline V gene (reference sequence), CDR1 is LNHDA and CDR2 SQIVND. The immunoSEQ Assay, a bias-controlled multiplex PCR, was used to amplify TCRbeta CDR3 regions from genomic DNA. On the study's bioinformatics: Nucleated cell counts per sample were estimated from amplification of reference gene primers within the assay. Sequence reads were collapsed and filtered to measure the absolute abundance of every unique TCRbeta CDR3 rearrangement. For each sample, productive Simpson clonality was calculated by taking the square root of Simpson's diversity index across productive rearrangements. This is the immuneACCESS table as TCRdb keeps it, with only in-frame sequences that have V and J called. A part of the clones is gone; compared with another copy, unresolved V genes explain less than half, and the rest is unexplained. V and J calls and clone size are as listed in that table; D and trimming were resolved from the DNA. For this sample the table gives about 220,000 clones, of which 82% were detected only once. Approximately 3.6% of the sample rests with the top ten.

In the prospective study, participants were roughly 18 to 89 years old, resided in about 25 geographic areas of the United States, and were enrolled through a virtual design. To assign participants to cohorts, the prospective study relied on clinical history that participants themselves reported in a screening survey and a study questionnaire. Recovered participants in ImmuneRACE Cohort 3 were defined by two consecutive negative NP/OP PCR tests, clearance by a healthcare professional, or resolution of symptoms. Mobile phlebotomists in the prospective study collected whole blood, serum and a nasopharyngeal or oropharyngeal swab from every participant. Additional blood draws and questionnaires over an approximately two-month period could optionally be provided by prospective study participants. Before DNA extraction, blood samples from the prospective study were shipped at room temperature or frozen.

This clone was recorded a few times. The specificity of this receptor is unknown. Base qualities were left out, and no much larger clone turns up one base away. The V and J genes are TRBV19 and TRBJ2-5, with 10 bases aligning to TRBD1. What was sequenced was PBMCs or T cells enriched from blood (not recorded which). This TCR was recovered from a woman in her fifties or sixties who had recovered from COVID-19. The CDR3 protein sequence reads: CASAGQGEGTQYF. The DNA sequence is as follows: TGTGCCAGTGCCGGACAGGGGGAAGGGACCCAGTACTTC.